These 8 T cell receptor beta chains were all obtained from the same sample, sequenced in a study of OX40 agonist ivuxolimab in advanced cancers. Sequencing used immunoSEQ multiplex PCR; TCRdb keeps in-frame clones, though not all of them. Of 63,000 or so clones in the sample, approximately 80% were seen once. This specimen was CD4+ or CD8+ T cells sorted from blood, taken in a trial of the OX40 agonist ivuxolimab. These receptors came from an adult with an advanced solid tumor such as melanoma, head and neck, liver or kidney cancer.

V and J are TRBV19 and TRBJ1-2; D may be TRBD1 (5 bases). The CDR3 extends over 13 amino acids. CDR1 and CDR2 (germline): LNHDA, SQIVND (reference sequence). Trimming pared 0 bases from V and 4 bases from J, leaving 6 bases between. This CDR3 reads CASSIDDSYGYTF. In DNA form, the CDR3 reads TGTGCCAGTAGTATAGATGACAGCTATGGCTACACCTTC. Filled out from reference TRBV19 and TRBJ1-2, the complete variable domain reads DGGITQSPKYLFRKEGQNVTLSCEQNLNHDAMYWYRQDPGQGLRLIYYSQIVNDFQKGDIAEGYSVSREKKESFPLTVTSAQKNPTAFYLCASSIDDSYGYTFGSGTRLTVV.

This sequence joins TRBV6-5 and TRBJ1-2; maybe TRBD1 (5 bases). The CDR3 length is 11 residues. Germline-derived CDR1 and CDR2 are MNHEY and SVGAGI. Trimming stripped 6 bases from V and 8 bases from J, with 10 bases between. The CDR3 DNA sequence: TGTGCCAGCAGGGGACCCGAGGGCTACACCTTC. This sequence encodes CASRGPEGYTF.

V usage is TRBV27 and J usage is TRBJ2-7; 10 bases align to TRBD1. The CDR3 covers 17 residues. V gave up 4 bases and J gave up 5 bases; unmatched junction bases: 14. Germline values: CDR1 MNHEY, CDR2 SMNVEV (reference sequence). CDR3 protein: CASSSGPTWTGGDEQYF. The CDR3 DNA reads TGTGCCAGCAGTTCAGGCCCCACTTGGACAGGGGGGGACGAGCAGTACTTC.

This clone occurred a few times. The V call is TRBV5-6, the J call TRBJ2-3, with 7 bases that match TRBD1. CDR1 is SGHDT and CDR2 is YYEEEE in the germline V gene. This CDR3 spans 14 amino acids. The trim removed 0 bases at V and 8 bases at J, leaving 6 bases unmatched. The CDR3 protein is CASSLGGQLLTQYF. The CDR3 region has the DNA TGTGCCAGCAGCTTGGGGGGACAGCTTCTTACGCAGTATTTT.

This rearrangement joins TRBV18 to TRBJ2-5; a possible D gene is TRBD1 (7 bases). V was trimmed by 6 bases and J by 1 base, leaving 18 bases between them. From germline, CDR1 is KGHSH and CDR2 LQKENI. This CDR3 has 16 amino acids. Here the CDR3 DNA reads TGTGCCAGCTCGCTCAACCAGGGGGGTTCCCAAGAGACCCAGTACTTC. This encodes CASSLNQGGSQETQYF. Drawing the rest from reference TRBV18 and TRBJ2-5, the complete variable domain is NAGVMQNPRHLVRRRGQEARLRCSPMKGHSHVYWYRQLPEEGLKFMVYLQKENIIDESGMPKERFSAEFPKEGPSILRIQQVVRGDSAAYFCASSLNQGGSQETQYFGPGTRLLVL.

This chain joins TRBV5-6 and TRBJ2-5; D unclear. The CDR3 consists of 13 residues. Trimming left V 0 bases short and J 2 bases short, with 5 bases between. Germline-derived CDR1 and CDR2 are SGHDT and YYEEEE. The CDR3 spells CASSLGQQETQYF. The CDR3, as DNA: TGTGCCAGCAGCTTGGGGCAGCAAGAGACCCAGTACTTC.

The CDR3 region has the DNA TGCGCCAGCAGCTTGGCTACGGGGATTCGGGACGAGCAGTACTTC. This translates into CASSLATGIRDEQYF. V is TRBV5-1 and J is TRBJ2-7; tentatively, D is TRBD2 (5 bases). The CDR3 has 15 amino acids. V was shortened by 0 bases and J by 5 bases, with 15 bases between the two germline ends. Germline V CDR1 and CDR2: SGHRS, YFSETQ.

The V and J genes are TRBV11-3 and TRBJ1-4, with D possibly matching TRBD1 (5 bases). Germline CDR1 reads SGHNT; CDR2 reads YENEEA. The length of the CDR3 is 14 residues. Trimming took off 1 base at V and 7 bases at J, with 10 bases between the two ends. As DNA, the CDR3 is TGTGCCAGCAGCTTAGCCGGTAGGGGTGAAAAACTGTTTTTT. As protein: CASSLAGRGEKLFF.